Listed below are T cell receptor beta chains from one sample, sequenced in a study of T cell repertoires in cytomegalovirus infection. Via MiXCR, TCRdb re-called the reads, giving one row per CDR3 protein. This table holds about 320,000 distinct CDR3 sequences, over 7.5% found once. Sequenced input: PBMCs. The receptor set was obtained from a human donor in good health (CMV status not recorded). Some clones in this sample may be carry-over from other donors' samples. Each CDR3 is given with its conserved first and last residue. Each record gives: clone size, D gene, J gene, V gene, CDR3 protein, CDR3 DNA. The D gene is left open where the match is weak. The size of a clone is reported for some rows only, either as once, few or many, or as a class for expanded clones.

- | - | TRBJ2-2 | TRBV6-2/TRBV6-3 | CAILGGGTGTGELFF | TGTGCCATCCTCGGAGGGGGTACAGGCACCGGGGAGCTGTTTTTT
- | TRBD1 | TRBJ2-3 | TRBV12-3/TRBV12-4 | CASSNRTGGSTQYF | TGTGCCAGCAGTAACAGGACAGGGGGCAGTACGCAGTATTTT
many | TRBD1 | TRBJ1-5 | TRBV7-4 | CASSSDRGNQPQHF | TGTGCCAGCAGCTCCGACAGGGGGAATCAGCCCCAGCATTTT
few | TRBD2 | TRBJ2-2 | TRBV11-3 | CASSLTRLAEVDTGELFF | TGTGCCAGCAGCTTAACGCGGCTAGCGGAGGTGGACACCGGGGAGCTGTTTTTT
few | TRBD1 | TRBJ2-7 | TRBV6-2/TRBV6-3 | CASRHATGGKYEQYF | TGTGCCAGCAGACATGCGACAGGGGGCAAGTACGAGCAGTACTTC
few | - | TRBJ2-1 | TRBV7-9 | CASSLMDVGSYNEQFF | TGTGCCAGCAGCTTAATGGACGTAGGCTCCTACAATGAGCAGTTCTTC
many | - | TRBJ1-1 | TRBV7-8 | CASSLVPDQRGAFF | TGTGCCAGCAGCTTAGTCCCGGACCAAAGGGGAGCTTTCTTT
many | TRBD2 | TRBJ2-7 | TRBV7-2 | CASSSRTSGTYEQYF | TGTGCCAGCAGCTCCCGGACTAGCGGGACCTACGAGCAGTACTTC
- | TRBD2 | TRBJ2-7 | TRBV7-6 | CASSLGEGYDEQYF | TGTGCCAGCAGCCTGGGGGAGGGGTATGACGAGCAGTACTTC
many | - | TRBJ2-3 | TRBV11-2 | CASSFWDSTDTQYF | TGTGCCAGCAGCTTCTGGGATAGCACAGATACGCAGTATTTT
few | TRBD2 | TRBJ2-5 | TRBV7-2 | CASSLVSGLPGTQYF | TGTGCCAGCAGCTTAGTTAGCGGGCTCCCGGGGACCCAGTACTTC
few | TRBD1 | TRBJ1-4 | TRBV28 | CASRHPTGGRREKLFF | TGTGCCAGCAGACACCCGACAGGGGGCAGGAGGGAAAAACTGTTTTTT
few | - | TRBJ1-2 | TRBV6-2/TRBV6-3 | CASNSGSHYGYTF | TGTGCCAGCAACTCAGGGAGTCACTATGGCTACACCTTC
- | - | TRBJ1-4 | TRBV6-6 | CASMEAGRNEKLFF | TGTGCCAGCATGGAGGCGGGCCGTAATGAAAAACTGTTTTTT
many | TRBD1 | TRBJ1-6 | TRBV7-2 | CASSFSLSGQVRDNSPLHF | TGTGCCAGCAGCTTTTCTCTGTCCGGACAGGTTCGGGATAATTCACCCCTCCACTTT
many | TRBD1 | TRBJ1-3 | TRBV7-2 | CASSSDRGPGNTIYF | TGTGCCAGCAGCTCGGACAGGGGGCCTGGAAACACCATATATTTT
- | - | TRBJ1-2 | TRBV12-3/TRBV12-4 | CASSLSQADNYGYTF | TGTGCCAGCAGTTTATCCCAGGCGGATAACTATGGCTACACCTTC
few | - | TRBJ2-1 | TRBV19 | CASSIDRRAGYNEQFF | TGTGCCAGTAGTATAGATCGTCGGGCGGGGTACAATGAGCAGTTCTTC
many | TRBD2 | TRBJ2-5 | TRBV7-2 | CASSSQGLAEETQYF | TGTGCCAGCAGCTCCCAAGGACTAGCGGAAGAGACCCAGTACTTC
few | TRBD2 | TRBJ2-1 | TRBV4-1 | CASSHSGSSNEQFF | TGCGCCAGCAGCCATAGCGGGAGTAGTAATGAGCAGTTCTTC
few | - | TRBJ1-1 | TRBV27 | CASSLSGSLNTEAFF | TGTGCCAGCAGTTTATCGGGGTCACTGAACACTGAAGCTTTCTTT
many | - | TRBJ1-2 | TRBV28 | CASSSPGAGEDYGYTF | TGTGCCAGCAGCAGCCCTGGGGCAGGGGAAGACTATGGCTACACCTTC
- | - | TRBJ2-7 | TRBV27 | CASSWGRDYEQYF | TGTGCCAGCAGTTGGGGCAGGGATTACGAGCAGTACTTC
- | - | TRBJ1-1 | TRBV6-6 | CASVINTEAFF | TGTGCCAGCGTTATAAACACTGAAGCTTTCTTT
many | - | TRBJ1-1 | TRBV19 | CASRLPGTNTEAFF | TGTGCCAGTAGACTACCTGGGACGAACACTGAAGCTTTCTTT
- | TRBD1 | TRBJ2-3 | TRBV12-5 | CASGRGQGVTTDTQYF | TGTGCTAGTGGCCGAGGGCAGGGGGTCACGACAGATACGCAGTATTTT
- | - | TRBJ2-7 | TRBV2 | CASSEEGPPYEQYF | TGTGCCAGCAGTGAAGAAGGACCACCCTACGAGCAGTACTTC
many | TRBD1 | TRBJ1-2 | TRBV20-1 | CSARNPGQGGYGYTF | TGCAGTGCTAGAAATCCCGGACAGGGAGGCTATGGCTACACCTTC
- | - | TRBJ2-3 | TRBV7-6 | CASSLQRYNTDTQYF | TGTGCCAGCAGCCTTCAGCGGTATAACACAGATACGCAGTATTTT
many | - | TRBJ1-2 | TRBV5-6 | CASSLLRGGYGYTF | TGTGCCAGCAGCCTACTCCGGGGTGGCTATGGCTACACCTTC
- | - | TRBJ2-3 | TRBV15 | CATRSPGRPSTDMQYF | TGTGCCACCAGGAGTCCGGGACGACCAAGCACAGATATGCAGTATTTT
few | - | TRBJ1-6 | TRBV15 | CATSRDRRPNSPLHF | TGTGCCACCAGCAGAGACAGGAGGCCCAATTCACCCCTCCACTTT
many | - | TRBJ2-7 | TRBV12-3/TRBV12-4 | CASRLAGDKSSYEQYF | TGTGCCAGCAGGTTGGCCGGGGACAAAAGCTCCTACGAGCAGTACTTC
few | TRBD1 | TRBJ2-7 | TRBV20-1 | CSAYPGTGANEQYF | TGCAGTGCTTACCCAGGCACAGGGGCTAACGAGCAGTACTTC
- | TRBD1 | TRBJ2-3 | TRBV20-1 | CSAVQGLLTDTQYF | TGCAGTGCTGTACAGGGGTTGCTCACAGATACGCAGTATTTT
many | - | TRBJ2-2 | TRBV9 | CASSVAVNTGELFF | TGTGCCAGCAGCGTAGCAGTGAACACCGGGGAGCTGTTTTTT
- | TRBD1 | TRBJ1-5 | TRBV27 | CASSFTGVSGRPQHF | TGTGCCAGCAGTTTTACAGGGGTCAGCGGACGGCCCCAGCATTTT
- | TRBD2 | TRBJ2-7 | TRBV2 | CASRTSGSPEQYF | TGTGCCAGCAGGACTAGCGGGAGCCCCGAGCAGTACTTC
few | TRBD2 | TRBJ2-1 | TRBV20-1 | CSARVGGGGRVNEQFF | TGCAGTGCTAGAGTGGGGGGGGGGGGACGTGTCAATGAGCAGTTCTTC
- | - | TRBJ1-2 | TRBV7-2 | CASSLVGGRDPRTGYTF | TGTGCCAGCAGCTTAGTGGGAGGACGGGACCCGAGGACTGGCTACACCTTC
few | - | TRBJ2-1 | TRBV4-3 | CASSQVWASVYNEQFF | TGCGCCAGCAGCCAAGTTTGGGCTAGCGTTTACAATGAGCAGTTCTTC
- | - | TRBJ2-3 | TRBV19 | CASSITGFTDTQYF | TGTGCCAGTAGTATCACAGGGTTCACAGATACGCAGTATTTT
many | TRBD2 | TRBJ2-2 | TRBV7-2 | CASSLGGTINTGELFF | TGTGCCAGCAGCCTAGGCGGGACTATCAACACCGGGGAGCTGTTTTTT
many | - | TRBJ2-2 | TRBV7-2 | CASSPGGPRGGELFF | TGTGCCAGCAGCCCCGGGGGGCCACGGGGCGGGGAGCTGTTTTTT
many | - | TRBJ2-7 | TRBV2 | CASSELGYEQYF | TGTGCCAGCAGTGAACTGGGCTACGAGCAGTACTTC
medium-sized | - | TRBJ2-6 | TRBV4-3 | CASSPQILGSGANVLTF | TGCGCCAGCAGCCCCCAAATTTTGGGATCTGGGGCCAACGTCCTGACTTTC
- | - | TRBJ2-5 | TRBV5-6 | CAGNGRKETQYF | TGTGCCGGCAATGGCAGGAAGGAGACCCAGTACTTC
many | - | TRBJ2-7 | TRBV6-6 | CASSYFNRSGCEQYF | TGTGCCAGCAGTTACTTCAACCGGAGCGGCTGCGAGCAGTACTTC
many | TRBD2 | TRBJ2-7 | TRBV7-2 | CASSSLTGTSGRGQEQYF | TGTGCCAGCAGCTCCCTTACCGGGACTAGCGGGAGGGGCCAAGAGCAGTACTTC
many | TRBD1 | TRBJ2-5 | TRBV7-2 | CASSSYLQGAGETQYF | TGTGCCAGCAGCTCCTACTTACAGGGGGCGGGGGAGACCCAGTACTTC
few | - | TRBJ2-1 | TRBV11-2 | CASSRIGGPSYNEQFF | TGTGCCAGCAGCCGAATTGGGGGCCCCTCCTACAATGAGCAGTTCTTC
few | - | TRBJ1-1 | TRBV30 | CAWSLGGRTEAFF | TGTGCCTGGAGTCTCGGCGGTAGGACTGAAGCTTTCTTT
few | TRBD1 | TRBJ2-2 | TRBV6-2/TRBV6-3 | CASRRLLQGAQLSGELFF | TGTGCCAGCAGACGGCTTCTACAGGGGGCGCAGCTGTCCGGGGAGCTGTTTTTT
- | - | TRBJ1-6 | TRBV7-2 | CASSRGRHNSPLHF | TGTGCCAGCAGCCGGGGGAGGCATAATTCACCCCTCCACTTT